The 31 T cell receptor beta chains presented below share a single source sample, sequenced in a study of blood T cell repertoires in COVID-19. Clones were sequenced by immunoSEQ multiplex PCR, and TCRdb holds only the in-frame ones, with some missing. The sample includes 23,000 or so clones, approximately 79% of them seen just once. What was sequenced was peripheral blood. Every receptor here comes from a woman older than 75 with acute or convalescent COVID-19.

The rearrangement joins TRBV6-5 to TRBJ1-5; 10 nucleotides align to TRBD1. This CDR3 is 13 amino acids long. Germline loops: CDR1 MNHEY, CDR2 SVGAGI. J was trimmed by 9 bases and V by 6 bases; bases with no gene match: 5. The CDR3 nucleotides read TGTGCCAGCAGCGGGACAGGGGAGCGGCCCCAGCATTTT. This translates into CASSGTGERPQHF.

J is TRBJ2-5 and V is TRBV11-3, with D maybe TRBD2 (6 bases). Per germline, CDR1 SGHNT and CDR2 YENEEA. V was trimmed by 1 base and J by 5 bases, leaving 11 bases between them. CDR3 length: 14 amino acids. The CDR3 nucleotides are TGTGCCAGCAGCTTAGCGGCGGGGAGTGAGACCCAGTACTTC. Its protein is CASSLAAGSETQYF.

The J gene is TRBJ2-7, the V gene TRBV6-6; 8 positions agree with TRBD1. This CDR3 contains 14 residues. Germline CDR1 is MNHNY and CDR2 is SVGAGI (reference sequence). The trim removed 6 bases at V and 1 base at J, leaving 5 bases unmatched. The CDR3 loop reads CASSPGTGSYEQYF. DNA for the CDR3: TGTGCCAGCAGCCCCGGGACAGGATCCTACGAGCAGTACTTC.

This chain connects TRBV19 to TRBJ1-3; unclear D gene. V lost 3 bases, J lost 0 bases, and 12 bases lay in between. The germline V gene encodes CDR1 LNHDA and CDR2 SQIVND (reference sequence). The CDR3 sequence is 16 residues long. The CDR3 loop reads CASSIPTGASGNTIYF. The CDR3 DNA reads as TGTGCCAGTAGTATTCCGACCGGAGCCTCTGGAAACACCATATATTTT.

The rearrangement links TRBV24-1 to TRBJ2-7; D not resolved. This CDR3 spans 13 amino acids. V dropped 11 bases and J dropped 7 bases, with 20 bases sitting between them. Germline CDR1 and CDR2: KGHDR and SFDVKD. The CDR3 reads CAIQKDGLGEQYF. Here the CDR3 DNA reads TGTGCCATCCAGAAGGATGGGCTCGGAGAGCAGTACTTC.

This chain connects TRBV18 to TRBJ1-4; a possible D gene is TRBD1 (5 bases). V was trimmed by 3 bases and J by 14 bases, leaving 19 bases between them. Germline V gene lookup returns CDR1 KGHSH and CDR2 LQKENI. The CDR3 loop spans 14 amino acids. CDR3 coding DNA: TGTGCCAGCTCACCCGACACAAGGGGATCGGGTCTGTTTTTT. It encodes CASSPDTRGSGLFF.

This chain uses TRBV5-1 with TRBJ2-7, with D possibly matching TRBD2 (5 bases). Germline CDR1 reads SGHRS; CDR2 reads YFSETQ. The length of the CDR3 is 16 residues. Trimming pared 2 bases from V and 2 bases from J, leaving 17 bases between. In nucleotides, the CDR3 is TGCGCCAGCAGCTTAACTGCCACGATCGGGGCCTACGAGCAGTACTTC. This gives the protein CASSLTATIGAYEQYF. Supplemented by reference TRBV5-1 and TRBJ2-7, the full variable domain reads KAGVTQTPRYLIKTRGQQVTLSCSPISGHRSVSWYQQTPGQGLQFLFEYFSETQRNKGNFPGRFSGRQFSNSRSEMNVSTLELGDSALYLCASSLTATIGAYEQYFGPGTRLTVT.

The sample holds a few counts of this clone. The CDR3 bases are TGTGCCAGCAGCGCAGCGGGACTGCTGAACACTGAAGCTTTCTTT. Its protein product is CASSAAGLLNTEAFF. V usage is TRBV7-6 and J usage is TRBJ1-1; D is possibly TRBD1 (5 bases). Per germline, CDR1 SGHVS and CDR2 FNYEAQ. V lost 5 bases to trimming and J lost 0 bases, with 13 bases between them. This CDR3 region has 15 residues.

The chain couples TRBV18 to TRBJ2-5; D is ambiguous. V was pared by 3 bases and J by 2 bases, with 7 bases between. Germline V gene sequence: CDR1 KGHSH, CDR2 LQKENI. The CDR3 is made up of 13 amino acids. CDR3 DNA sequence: TGTGCCAGCTCACCCCCGGTACAAGAGACCCAGTACTTC. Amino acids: CASSPPVQETQYF. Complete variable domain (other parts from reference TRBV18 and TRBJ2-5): NAGVMQNPRHLVRRRGQEARLRCSPMKGHSHVYWYRQLPEEGLKFMVYLQKENIIDESGMPKERFSAEFPKEGPSILRIQQVVRGDSAAYFCASSPPVQETQYFGPGTRLLVL.

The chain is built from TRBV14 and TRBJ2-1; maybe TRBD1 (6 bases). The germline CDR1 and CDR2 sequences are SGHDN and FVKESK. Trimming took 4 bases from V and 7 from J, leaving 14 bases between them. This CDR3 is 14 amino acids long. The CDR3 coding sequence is TGTGCCAGCAGCCTAGGGGGAACAGGGAATGAGCAGTTCTTC. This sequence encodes CASSLGGTGNEQFF.

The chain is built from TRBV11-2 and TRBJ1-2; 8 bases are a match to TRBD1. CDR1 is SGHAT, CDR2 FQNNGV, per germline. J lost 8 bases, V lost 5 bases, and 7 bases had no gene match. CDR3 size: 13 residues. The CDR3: CASSPDRASGYTF. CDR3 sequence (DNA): TGTGCCAGCAGCCCGGACAGGGCCTCGGGCTACACCTTC. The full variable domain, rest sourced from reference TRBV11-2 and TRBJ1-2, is EAGVAQSPRYKIIEKRQSVAFWCNPISGHATLYWYQQILGQGPKLLIQFQNNGVVDDSQLPKDRFSAERLKGVDSTLKIQPAKLEDSAVYLCASSPDRASGYTFGSGTRLTVV.

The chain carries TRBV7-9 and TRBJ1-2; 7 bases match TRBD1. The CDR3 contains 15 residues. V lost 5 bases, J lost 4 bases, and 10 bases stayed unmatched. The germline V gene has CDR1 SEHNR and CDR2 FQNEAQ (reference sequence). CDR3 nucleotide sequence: TGTGCCAGCAGCAACCCTTCACAGGGGTCCTATGGCTACACCTTC. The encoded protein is CASSNPSQGSYGYTF. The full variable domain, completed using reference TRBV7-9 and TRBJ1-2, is DTGVSQNPRHKITKRGQNVTFRCDPISEHNRLYWYRQTLGQGPEFLTYFQNEAQLEKSRLLSDRFSAERPKGSFSTLEIQRTEQGDSAMYLCASSNPSQGSYGYTFGSGTRLTVV.

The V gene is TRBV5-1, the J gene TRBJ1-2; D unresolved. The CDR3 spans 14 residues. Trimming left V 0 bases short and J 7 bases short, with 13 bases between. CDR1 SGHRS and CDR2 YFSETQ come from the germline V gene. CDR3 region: CASSLDTGSGGYTF. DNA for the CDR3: TGCGCCAGCAGCTTGGATACCGGGTCTGGTGGCTACACCTTC.

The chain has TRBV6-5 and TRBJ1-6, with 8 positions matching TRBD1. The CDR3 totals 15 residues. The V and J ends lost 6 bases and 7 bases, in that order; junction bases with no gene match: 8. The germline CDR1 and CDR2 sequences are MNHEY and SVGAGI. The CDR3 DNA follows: TGTGCCAGCAGCCCCGAGACAGGGGAAAATTCACCCCTCCACTTT. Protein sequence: CASSPETGENSPLHF.

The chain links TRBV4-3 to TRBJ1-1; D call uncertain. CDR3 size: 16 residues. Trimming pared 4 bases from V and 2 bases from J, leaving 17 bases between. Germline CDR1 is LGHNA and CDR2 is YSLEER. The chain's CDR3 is CASSRAVLGVNTEAFF. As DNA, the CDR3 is TGCGCCAGCAGCCGGGCGGTGCTGGGAGTTAACACTGAAGCTTTCTTT.

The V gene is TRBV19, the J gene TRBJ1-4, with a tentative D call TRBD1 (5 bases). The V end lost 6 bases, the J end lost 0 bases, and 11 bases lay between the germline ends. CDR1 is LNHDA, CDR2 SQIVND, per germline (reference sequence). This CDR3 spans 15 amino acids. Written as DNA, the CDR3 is TGTGCCAGTAGGAATTCAGGGACAACTAATGAAAAACTGTTTTTT. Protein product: CASRNSGTTNEKLFF.

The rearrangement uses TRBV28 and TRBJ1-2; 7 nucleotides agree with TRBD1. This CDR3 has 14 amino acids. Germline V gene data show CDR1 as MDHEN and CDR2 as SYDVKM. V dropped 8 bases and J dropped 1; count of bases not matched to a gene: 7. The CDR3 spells CASLRDRGNYGYTF. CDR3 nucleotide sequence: TGTGCCAGCCTCCGGGACAGAGGTAACTATGGCTACACCTTC.

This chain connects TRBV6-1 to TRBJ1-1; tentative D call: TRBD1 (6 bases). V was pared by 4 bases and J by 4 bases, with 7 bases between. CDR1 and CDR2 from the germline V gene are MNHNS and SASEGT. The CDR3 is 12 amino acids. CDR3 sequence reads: CASSVQGTEAFF. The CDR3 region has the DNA TGTGCCAGCAGTGTACAGGGCACTGAAGCTTTCTTT.

CDR3 protein: CASRAGQDYGYTF. The DNA of the CDR3 is TGTGCCAGCAGGGCGGGGCAGGACTATGGCTACACCTTC. V usage is TRBV2 and J usage is TRBJ1-2; maybe TRBD1 (5 bases). There are 13 residues in the CDR3. CDR1 is SNHLY and CDR2 is FYNNEI in the germline V gene. Trimming left V 6 bases short and J 3 bases short, with 11 bases between.

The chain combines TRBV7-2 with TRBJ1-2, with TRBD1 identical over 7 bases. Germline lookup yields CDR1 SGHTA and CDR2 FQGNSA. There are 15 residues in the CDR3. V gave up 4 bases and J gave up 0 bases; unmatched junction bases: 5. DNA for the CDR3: TGTGCCAGCAGCTCGGACAGGCGCTCTAACTATGGCTACACCTTC. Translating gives CASSSDRRSNYGYTF.

The CDR3 DNA reads TGTGCCAGCAGCTTAGGGACAGGGGTGAATAATGAAAAACTGTTTTTT. It translates to CASSLGTGVNNEKLFF. The V gene is TRBV7-2, the J gene TRBJ1-4, with TRBD1 matching 9 bases. The V segment lost 1 base and the J segment 4 bases; nucleotides outside the gene matches: 4. Germline CDR1 is SGHTA and CDR2 is FQGNSA. The CDR3 extends over 16 amino acids.

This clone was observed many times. The CDR3 DNA reads TGTGCCAGCACCCGGACAGTCGAGGATTATGGCTACACCTTC. As protein: CASTRTVEDYGYTF. The chain joins TRBV2 to TRBJ1-2, with a weak D call TRBD1 (6 bases). CDR3 length: 14 residues. Germline V gene lookup returns CDR1 SNHLY and CDR2 FYNNEI. Between the trimmed V and J ends, which lost 7 bases and 5 bases, there was a span of 17 bases.

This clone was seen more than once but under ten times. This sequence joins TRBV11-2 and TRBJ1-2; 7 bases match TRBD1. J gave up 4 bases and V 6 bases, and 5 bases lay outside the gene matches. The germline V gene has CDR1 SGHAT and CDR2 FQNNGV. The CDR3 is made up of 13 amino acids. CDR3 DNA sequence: TGTGCCAGCAGATGGGACAGCCGCTATGGCTACACCTTC. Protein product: CASRWDSRYGYTF.

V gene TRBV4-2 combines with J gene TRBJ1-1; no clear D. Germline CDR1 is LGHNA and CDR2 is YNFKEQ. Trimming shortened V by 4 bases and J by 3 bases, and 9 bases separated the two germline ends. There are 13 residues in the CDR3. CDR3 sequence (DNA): TGTGCCAGCAGCCTCGGGTGGGACACTGAAGCTTTCTTT. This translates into CASSLGWDTEAFF.

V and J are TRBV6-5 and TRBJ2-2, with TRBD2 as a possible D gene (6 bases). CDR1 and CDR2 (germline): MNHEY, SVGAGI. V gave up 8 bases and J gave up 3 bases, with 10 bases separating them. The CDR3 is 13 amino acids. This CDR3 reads CASRRLDTGELFF. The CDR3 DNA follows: TGTGCCAGCCGGAGACTAGACACCGGGGAGCTGTTTTTT.

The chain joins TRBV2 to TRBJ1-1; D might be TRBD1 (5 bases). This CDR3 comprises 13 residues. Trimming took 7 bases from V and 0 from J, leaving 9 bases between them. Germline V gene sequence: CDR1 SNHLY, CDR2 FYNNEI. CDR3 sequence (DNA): TGTGCCAGCATCCGACAGTTGAACACTGAAGCTTTCTTT. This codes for CASIRQLNTEAFF. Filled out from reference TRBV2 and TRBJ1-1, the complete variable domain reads EPEVTQTPSHQVTQMGQEVILRCVPISNHLYFYWYRQILGQKVEFLVSFYNNEISEKSEIFDDQFSVERPDGSNFTLKIRSTKLEDSAMYFCASIRQLNTEAFFGQGTRLTVV.

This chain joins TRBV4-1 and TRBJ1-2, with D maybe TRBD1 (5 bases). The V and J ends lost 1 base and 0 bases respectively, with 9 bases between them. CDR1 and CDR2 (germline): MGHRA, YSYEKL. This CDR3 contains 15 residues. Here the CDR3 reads CASSQGQGANYGYTF. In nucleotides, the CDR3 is TGCGCCAGCAGCCAAGGCCAGGGCGCTAACTATGGCTACACCTTC.

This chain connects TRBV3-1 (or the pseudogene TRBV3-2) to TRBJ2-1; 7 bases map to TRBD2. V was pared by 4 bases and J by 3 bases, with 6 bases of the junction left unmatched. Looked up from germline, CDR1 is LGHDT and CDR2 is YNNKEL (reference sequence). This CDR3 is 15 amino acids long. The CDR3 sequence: CASSRTGTNYNEQFF. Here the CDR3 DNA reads TGTGCCAGCAGCCGCACTGGGACTAACTACAATGAGCAGTTCTTC.

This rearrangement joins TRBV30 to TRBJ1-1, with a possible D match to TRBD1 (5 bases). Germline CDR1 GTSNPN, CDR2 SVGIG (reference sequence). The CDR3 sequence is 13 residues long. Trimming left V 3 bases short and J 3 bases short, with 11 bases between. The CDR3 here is CAWSTGEDTEAFF. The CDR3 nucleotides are TGTGCCTGGAGCACGGGGGAGGACACTGAAGCTTTCTTT.

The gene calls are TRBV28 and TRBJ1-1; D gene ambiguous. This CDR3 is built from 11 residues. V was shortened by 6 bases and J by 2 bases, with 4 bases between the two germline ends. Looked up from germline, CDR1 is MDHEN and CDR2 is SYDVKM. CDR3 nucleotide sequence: TGTGCCAGCAGGGCAAACACTGAAGCTTTCTTT. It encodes CASRANTEAFF.

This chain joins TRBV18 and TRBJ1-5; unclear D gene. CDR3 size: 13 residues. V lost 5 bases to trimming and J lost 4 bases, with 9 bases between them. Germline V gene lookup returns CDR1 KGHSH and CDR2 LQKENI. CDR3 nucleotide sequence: TGTGCCAGCTCATCCGACACAAATCAGCCCCAGCATTTT. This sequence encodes CASSSDTNQPQHF.